In this sample, the clone carrying this T cell receptor (beta chain) turned up a few times. This sample is part of a study of response to subunit inactivated influenza vaccine. TCRdb analysed the RT-PCR reads with MiXCR anew, one entry per CDR3 protein. In the table there are more than 450,000 distinct CDR3 sequences, over 9.5% of which are singletons. The sample here was PBMCs from blood, taken on the day of vaccination. This TCR came from a man between 50 and 59 years old who received an inactivated influenza vaccine.

In DNA, the CDR3 is TGCGCCAGCAGCCAAGGTCCGTATCAGCCCCAGCATTTT. Its translation is CASSQGPYQPQHF. The chain links TRBV4-3 to TRBJ1-5; no definite D call. CDR1 is LGHNA and CDR2 is YSLEER in the germline V gene. V lost 1 base and J lost 5, with 6 bases in between. CDR3 length: 13 residues.